This T cell receptor beta chain comes out of a study of T cells in Graves' hyperthyroidism and ophthalmopathy. This clonotype was seen ten or more times. As yet, its antigen is unknown. The CDR3 sequence is 12 residues long. V was shortened by 5 bases and J by 6 bases, with 7 bases between the two germline ends. Germline assignment: CDR1 SEHNR and CDR2 FQNEAQ (reference sequence). These patients, aged 18 to 65, had recently diagnosed hyperthyroidism lasting under 2 months. There were TCR beta CDR3 regions amplified from RNA transcripts. In the first-round RT-PCR of the TCR CDR3, the HTBI primer set was used. TCRdb processed the multiplex PCR reads anew with MiXCR; each CDR3 protein has one entry. The table shows a few hundred thousand distinct CDR3 sequences, with roughly an eighth occurring only once. Notes on the study in general: Blood also showed most of the thyroid clonotypes that were expanded above 0.001.

This receptor was taken from a woman younger than 35 with Graves' hyperthyroidism. This rearrangement joins TRBV7-9 to TRBJ1-4; perhaps TRBD1 as D (6 bases). The sequenced sample was blood. CDR3 sequence (DNA): TGTGCCAGCAGCCCAGGGGATGAAAAACTGTTTTTT. Residues: CASSPGDEKLFF.